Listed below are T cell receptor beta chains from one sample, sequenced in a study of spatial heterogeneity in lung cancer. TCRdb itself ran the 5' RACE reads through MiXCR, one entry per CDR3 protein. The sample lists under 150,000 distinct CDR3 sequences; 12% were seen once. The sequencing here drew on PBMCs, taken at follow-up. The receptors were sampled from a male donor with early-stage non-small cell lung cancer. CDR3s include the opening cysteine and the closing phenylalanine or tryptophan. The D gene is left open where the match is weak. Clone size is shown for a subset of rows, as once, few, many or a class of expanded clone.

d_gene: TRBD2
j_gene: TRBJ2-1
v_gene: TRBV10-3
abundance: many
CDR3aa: CAISAGLAGRRVNEQFF
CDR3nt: TGTGCCATCAGTGCGGGACTAGCGGGGAGACGGGTCAATGAGCAGTTCTTC

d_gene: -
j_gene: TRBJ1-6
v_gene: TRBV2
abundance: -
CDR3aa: CASSPAGQGGNSPLHF
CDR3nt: TGTGCCAGCAGCCCCGCCGGGCAGGGAGGAAATTCACCCCTCCACTTT

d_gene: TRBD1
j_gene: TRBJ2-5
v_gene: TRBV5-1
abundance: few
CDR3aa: CASRDSTRGPQETQYF
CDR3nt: TGCGCCAGCCGAGATTCGACAAGGGGGCCCCAAGAGACCCAGTACTTC

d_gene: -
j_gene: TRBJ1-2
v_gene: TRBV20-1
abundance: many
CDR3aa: CSARVQGGGYTF
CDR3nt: TGCAGTGCTAGGGTACAGGGAGGTGGCTACACCTTC

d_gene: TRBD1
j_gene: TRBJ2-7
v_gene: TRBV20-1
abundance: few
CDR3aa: CSARTGGIYEQYF
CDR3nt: TGCAGTGCACGGACAGGGGGCATCTACGAGCAGTACTTC

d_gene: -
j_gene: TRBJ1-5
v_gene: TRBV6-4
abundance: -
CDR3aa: CASSEQADQPQHF
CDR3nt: TGTGCCAGCAGTGAGCAGGCAGATCAGCCCCAGCATTTT

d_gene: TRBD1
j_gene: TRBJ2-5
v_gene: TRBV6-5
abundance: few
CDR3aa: CASRARQGNGKETQYF
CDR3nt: TGTGCCAGCAGGGCCCGACAGGGTAACGGGAAAGAGACCCAGTACTTC

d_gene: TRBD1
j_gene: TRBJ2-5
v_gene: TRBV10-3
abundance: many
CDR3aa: CAISEGQGYQETQYF
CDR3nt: TGTGCCATCAGTGAAGGACAGGGGTACCAAGAGACCCAGTACTTC

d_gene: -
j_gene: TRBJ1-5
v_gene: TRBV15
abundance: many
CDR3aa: CATTSTYARAFNQPQHF
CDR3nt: TGTGCCACCACTTCCACTTATGCCAGGGCTTTTAATCAGCCCCAGCATTTT

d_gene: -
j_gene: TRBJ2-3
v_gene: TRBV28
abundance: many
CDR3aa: CASSFPGSSTDTQYF
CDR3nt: TGTGCCAGCAGTTTCCCAGGGAGTAGCACAGATACGCAGTATTTT

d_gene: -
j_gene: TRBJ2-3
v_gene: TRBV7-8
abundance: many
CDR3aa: CASSFPADGASTDTQYF
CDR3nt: TGTGCCAGCAGCTTCCCTGCGGACGGGGCTAGCACAGATACGCAGTATTTT

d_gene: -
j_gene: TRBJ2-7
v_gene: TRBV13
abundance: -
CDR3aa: CASSLQPGTEQYF
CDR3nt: TGTGCCAGCAGCTTACAACCGGGTACCGAGCAGTACTTC

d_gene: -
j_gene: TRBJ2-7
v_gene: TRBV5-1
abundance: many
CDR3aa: CASSLSGTSYEQYF
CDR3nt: TGCGCCAGCAGCTTGAGTGGGACCTCCTACGAGCAGTACTTC

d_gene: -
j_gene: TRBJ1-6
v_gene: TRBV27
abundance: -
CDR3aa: CASSLQGPEPSYNSPLHF
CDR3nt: TGTGCCAGCAGTCTTCAGGGGCCTGAGCCCTCCTATAATTCACCCCTCCACTTT

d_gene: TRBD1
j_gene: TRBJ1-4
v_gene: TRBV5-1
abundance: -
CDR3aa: CASSLAPGQGALGEKLFF
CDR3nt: TGCGCCAGCAGCTTGGCCCCGGGACAGGGGGCGCTTGGTGAAAAACTGTTTTTT

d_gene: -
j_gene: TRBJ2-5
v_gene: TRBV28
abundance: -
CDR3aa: CASTNAGAQETQYF
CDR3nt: TGTGCCAGCACAAACGCGGGGGCCCAAGAGACCCAGTACTTC

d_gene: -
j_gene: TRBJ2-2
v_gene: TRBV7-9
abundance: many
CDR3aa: CASSPRANTGELFF
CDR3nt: TGTGCCAGCAGCCCCCGGGCGAACACCGGGGAGCTGTTTTTT

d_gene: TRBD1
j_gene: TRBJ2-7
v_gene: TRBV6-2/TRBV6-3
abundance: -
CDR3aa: CASSRLPVGTGSSYEQYF
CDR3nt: TGTGCCAGCAGCCGATTACCAGTAGGGACAGGAAGCTCCTACGAGCAGTACTTC

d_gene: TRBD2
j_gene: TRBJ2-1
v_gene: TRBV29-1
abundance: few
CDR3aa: CSVGTSAVNEQFF
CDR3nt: TGCAGCGTTGGGACTAGCGCTGTAAATGAGCAGTTCTTC

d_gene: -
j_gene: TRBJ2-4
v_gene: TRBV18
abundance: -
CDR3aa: CASSPPGQGLAKNIQYF
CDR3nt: TGTGCCAGCTCACCTCCAGGACAAGGATTAGCCAAAAACATTCAGTACTTC

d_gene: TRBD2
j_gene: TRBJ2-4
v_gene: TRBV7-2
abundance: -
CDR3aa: CASSPPRAGGPGGTKNIQYF
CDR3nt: TGTGCCAGCAGCCCCCCCAGAGCGGGGGGGCCGGGAGGGACCAAAAACATTCAGTACTTC

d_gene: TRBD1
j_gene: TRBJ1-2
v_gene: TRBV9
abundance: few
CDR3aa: CASTKSGQEFYGYTF
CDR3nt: TGTGCCAGCACCAAATCGGGACAGGAATTCTATGGCTACACCTTC

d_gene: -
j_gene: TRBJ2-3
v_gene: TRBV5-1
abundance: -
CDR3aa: CASSNPTTHTQYF
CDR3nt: TGCGCCAGCAGCAACCCCACTACGCATACGCAGTATTTT

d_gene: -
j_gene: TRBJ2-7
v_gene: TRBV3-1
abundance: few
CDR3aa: CASSQDTATYEQYF
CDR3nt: TGTGCCAGCAGCCAAGATACAGCCACCTACGAGCAGTACTTC

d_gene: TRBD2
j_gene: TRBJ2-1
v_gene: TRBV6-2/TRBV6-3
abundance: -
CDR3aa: CASSYMGTSDNEQFF
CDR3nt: TGTGCCAGCAGTTACATGGGGACTAGCGACAATGAGCAGTTCTTC

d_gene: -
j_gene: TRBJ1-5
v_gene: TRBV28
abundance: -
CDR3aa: CASKQGRAQPQHF
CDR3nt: TGTGCCAGCAAGCAGGGAAGGGCTCAGCCCCAGCATTTT